One sample yielded the 27 T cell receptor beta chains listed below, sequenced in a study of T-cell reconstitution after alpha-beta-depleted transplantation in children. TCRbeta library preparation incorporated unique molecular identifiers. A single record per CDR3 protein comes from TCRdb applying MiXCR to the PCR reads. The sample shows about 300,000 distinct CDR3 sequences, roughly a tenth of them seen only once. The sample consisted of PBMCs, taken before TCRalphabeta/CD19-depleted stem cell transplant. All receptors derive from a boy under three years old with acute myeloid leukemia, due to receive a stem cell transplant.

This clonotype showed up many times. The chain links TRBV28 to TRBJ2-2; D is possibly TRBD1 (6 bases). V was clipped by 2 bases and J by 1 base, with 8 bases between them. The CDR3 runs to 15 residues. Germline assignment: CDR1 MDHEN and CDR2 SYDVKM. CDR3 loop: CASSLTGRNTGELFF. Written as DNA, the CDR3 is TGTGCCAGCAGTTTAACAGGGAGGAACACCGGGGAGCTGTTTTTT.

This clonotype was recorded many times. An end of the junction differs from the germline gene, which may be a read error. The chain has TRBV11-2 and TRBJ2-3; TRBD2 matches 7 bases. The V gene's germline CDR1 is SGHAT and CDR2 FQNNGV. This CDR3 region has 15 residues. DNA for the CDR3: TGTGCCAGCAGCCCGCGGGGGAGAGGCACATATACGCAGTATTTT. The encoded protein is CASSPRGRGTYTQYF. The full variable domain, its missing parts supplied by reference TRBV11-2 and TRBJ2-3, is EAGVAQSPRYKIIEKRQSVAFWCNPISGHATLYWYQQILGQGPKLLIQFQNNGVVDDSQLPKDRFSAERLKGVDSTLKIQPAKLEDSAVYLCASSPRGRGTYTQYFGPGTRLTVL.

The sample holds many counts of this clonotype. The chain has TRBV12-3 or TRBV12-4 and TRBJ1-6, with D possibly being TRBD1 (5 bases). Trimming removed 5 bases at V and 9 bases at J, with 11 bases between. The CDR3 runs to 13 residues. CDR3 sequence reads: CASSRDSSSPLHF. In DNA, the CDR3 is TGTGCCAGCAGTCGGGACTCGTCTTCACCCCTCCACTTT.

This clonotype was detected many times. V is TRBV7-2 and J is TRBJ1-3; D unclear. There are 14 residues in the CDR3. V was clipped by 3 bases and J by 0 bases, with 6 bases between them. Germline CDR1 reads SGHTA; CDR2 reads FQGNSA. The CDR3 DNA follows: TGTGCCAGCAGCTTCGGGCTCTCTGGAAACACCATATATTTT. It encodes CASSFGLSGNTIYF.

This clonotype was counted ten times or more. The chain has TRBV10-2 and TRBJ2-5; 7 nucleotides agree with TRBD2. CDR1 WSHSY and CDR2 SAAADI come from the germline V gene. This CDR3 is built from 13 residues. The V gene end was trimmed by 8 bases and the J gene end by 3 bases; junction bases not matched to a gene: 6. The chain's CDR3 is CASSSTSKETQYF. For the CDR3, the DNA is TGCGCCAGCTCTTCGACTAGCAAAGAGACCCAGTACTTC.

There are many counts of this clonotype. The chain couples TRBV5-1 to TRBJ2-3; possibly TRBD1 or TRBD2 for D (6 bases each). Deletions cut 0 bases from V and 3 bases from J, with 14 bases between. Per germline, CDR1 SGHRS and CDR2 YFSETQ. The CDR3 is 16 amino acids. CDR3: CASSLGGGTTTDTQYF. The CDR3 nucleotides are TGCGCCAGCAGCTTGGGCGGAGGGACAACAACAGATACGCAGTATTTT.

This clonotype was seen ten or more times. The rearrangement uses TRBV5-1 and TRBJ2-1; D is ambiguous. Trimming took off 0 bases at V and 5 bases at J, with 18 bases between the two ends. Germline-derived CDR1 and CDR2 are SGHRS and YFSETQ. The CDR3 is 17 residues long. The CDR3 sequence is CASSLGSGLGYDNEQFF. The CDR3 DNA is TGCGCCAGCAGCTTGGGCTCAGGATTGGGGTACGACAATGAGCAGTTCTTC.

This clonotype was detected many times. The J gene is TRBJ2-2, the V gene TRBV28; 7 bases are a match to TRBD2. The CDR3 spans 17 residues. Germline V gives CDR1 MDHEN, CDR2 SYDVKM. J was trimmed by 3 bases and V by 6 bases; bases with no gene match: 13. The CDR3 nucleotides are TGTGCCAGCAGCTCCCCTCTTGGCGGGAGTCACACCGGGGAGCTGTTTTTT. Translating gives CASSSPLGGSHTGELFF.

This clonotype has a count of ten or more. J is TRBJ2-5 and V is TRBV12-3 or TRBV12-4; D possibly matches TRBD1 or TRBD2 (6 bases each). The ends were cut back, 6 bases at V and 5 bases at J, with 22 bases in the middle. CDR3 length equals 16 residues. This CDR3 is CASSLYGGGVPETQYF. Here the CDR3 DNA reads TGTGCCAGCAGCCTTTACGGGGGCGGGGTTCCGGAGACCCAGTACTTC.

The V call is TRBV6-5, the J call TRBJ1-1, with a tentative D call TRBD1 (5 bases). The CDR3 has 13 residues. Trimming removed 0 bases from V and 3 bases from J, with 5 bases in between. Germline values: CDR1 MNHEY, CDR2 SVGAGI. The CDR3 DNA reads as TGTGCCAGCAGTTACTCGGGACACACTGAAGCTTTCTTT. Translated, it gives CASSYSGHTEAFF.

V and J are TRBV7-8 and TRBJ1-5; D is undetermined. From germline, CDR1 is SGHVS and CDR2 FQNEAQ. Trimming took off 2 bases at V and 0 bases at J, with 17 bases between the two ends. The CDR3 has 18 amino acids. CDR3 sequence: CASSLPPEGSRSNQPQHF. The CDR3, as DNA: TGTGCCAGCAGCTTACCTCCCGAAGGGAGCCGTAGCAATCAGCCCCAGCATTTT.

This clonotype was picked up many times. J is TRBJ2-3 and V is TRBV20-1, with D possibly called TRBD1 or TRBD2 (5 bases each). Germline V gene sequence: CDR1 DFQATT, CDR2 SNEGSKA (reference sequence). The CDR3 spans 13 residues. Trimming shortened V by 1 base and J by 5 bases, and 10 bases separated the two germline ends. This chain's CDR3 is CSARASGRDTQYF. CDR3 in DNA: TGCAGTGCTAGAGCCTCGGGGCGAGATACGCAGTATTTT.

This clonotype was counted at least ten times. The chain carries TRBV12-3 or TRBV12-4 and TRBJ2-1; no firm D call. Trimming shortened V by 6 bases and J by 2 bases, and 14 bases separated the two germline ends. CDR3 size: 15 residues. CDR3 sequence: CASSPRRVPYNEQFF. In DNA, the CDR3 is TGTGCCAGCAGCCCCCGACGGGTACCCTACAATGAGCAGTTCTTC.

About this clonotype: In this CDR3 the conserved last residue, phenylalanine or tryptophan, is missing, so a read error is likely. The chain links TRBV7-9 to TRBJ1-1; perhaps TRBD1 as D (5 bases). This CDR3 region has 13 residues. The ends were cut back, 4 bases at V and 3 bases at J, with 9 bases in the middle. Germline CDR1 and CDR2: SEHNR and FQNEAQ (reference sequence). The CDR3 bases are TGTGCCAGCAGCTGGGACCCTGACACTGAAGCTTTCTCT. The encoded protein is CASSWDPDTEAFS.

In its sample, this clonotype was seen many times. For the CDR3, the DNA is TGTGCCAGCAGCTTCTACAGGGCCGGAGGTGCCAAAAACATTCAGTACTTC. Amino acids: CASSFYRAGGAKNIQYF. This chain joins TRBV7-9 and TRBJ2-4; a possible D gene is TRBD1 (6 bases). Germline V gene sequence: CDR1 SEHNR, CDR2 FQNEAQ (reference sequence). V was pared by 3 bases and J by 1 base, with 16 bases between. This CDR3 region has 17 residues.

This clonotype was detected ten times or more. V gene TRBV12-3 or TRBV12-4 combines with J gene TRBJ2-5; tentatively, D is TRBD1 (6 bases). With 2 bases removed from V and 7 bases from J, the gap between germline ends came to 11 bases. This CDR3 comprises 13 residues. The DNA of the CDR3 is TGTGCCAGCAGTTTAACGGACAGCTGGACCCAGTACTTC. It yields the protein CASSLTDSWTQYF.

In its sample, this clonotype was seen many times. This chain links TRBV24-1 with TRBJ2-5; 9 nucleotides agree with TRBD1. Germline V lookup: CDR1 KGHDR, CDR2 SFDVKD. The CDR3 length is 17 residues. Trimming at V came to 3 bases and at J to 5 bases, leaving 12 bases not matched to a gene. The CDR3 DNA is TGTGCCACCAGTGATCCTGGGGGGACAGGGAATTCGGAGACCCAGTACTTC. Its translation is CATSDPGGTGNSETQYF.

In its sample, this clonotype was seen many times. The chain carries TRBV29-1 and TRBJ1-1, with D perhaps matching TRBD1 (5 bases). The V end lost 3 bases, the J end lost 1 base, and 9 bases lay between the germline ends. Germline CDR1 SQVTM, CDR2 ANQGSEA. CDR3 length equals 13 residues. CDR3 loop: CSVEGRENTEAFF. CDR3 DNA: TGCAGCGTTGAGGGGCGGGAGAACACTGAAGCTTTCTTT.

This clonotype was counted many times. The gene calls are TRBV25-1 and TRBJ2-4; 13 bases line up with TRBD2. V was clipped by 4 bases and J by 5 bases; unmatched bases: 11. CDR1 MGHDK and CDR2 SYGVNS come from the germline V gene. This CDR3 is 18 amino acids long. CDR3 in DNA: TGTGCCAGCAGTGCGACCGTACTAGCGGGAGGGAACGAAAACATTCAGTACTTC. Protein sequence: CASSATVLAGGNENIQYF.

This clonotype was seen ten or more times. This chain joins TRBV28 and TRBJ2-7; either TRBD1 or TRBD2 may fit D (5 bases each). Germline CDR1 is MDHEN and CDR2 is SYDVKM. V dropped 0 bases and J dropped 4 bases, with 13 bases sitting between them. The CDR3 loop spans 15 amino acids. CDR3: CASSLWGVAGYEQYF. Here the CDR3 DNA reads TGTGCCAGCAGTTTATGGGGGGTCGCGGGTTACGAGCAGTACTTC.

On this clonotype: This may stem from a read error, because a much larger clone lies one nucleotide away. V and J are TRBV6-5 and TRBJ1-4; D perhaps matches TRBD1 (5 bases). The germline CDR1 and CDR2 sequences are MNHEY and SVGAGI. The CDR3 runs to 12 residues. CDR3 protein: CASSYRGENLFF. The CDR3 DNA is TGTGCCAGCAGTTATAGGGGTGAAAACCTGTTTTTT.

This clonotype has a count of ten or more. The rearrangement links TRBV9 to TRBJ2-7; maybe TRBD2 (7 bases). The CDR3 is 16 residues long. Trimming stripped 4 bases from V and 0 bases from J, with 17 bases between. CDR1 and CDR2 (germline): SGDLS, YYNGEE. The CDR3 spells CASSPNGGPRSYEQYF. The DNA for the CDR3 is TGTGCCAGCAGCCCGAACGGGGGGCCGCGCTCCTACGAGCAGTACTTC.

A few counts support this clonotype. The J gene is TRBJ1-2, the V gene TRBV28; D might be TRBD1 (6 bases). The V and J ends lost 7 bases and 2 bases respectively, with 17 bases between them. The CDR3 is made up of 15 amino acids. CDR1 is MDHEN and CDR2 is SYDVKM in the germline V gene. The CDR3 spells CASTDRGSWNYGYTF. The CDR3 nucleotides read TGTGCCAGCACGGACAGAGGATCATGGAACTATGGCTACACCTTC.

This clonotype was recorded at least ten times. The chain combines TRBV28 with TRBJ1-2; TRBD1 matches 8 bases. With V trimmed by 4 bases and J by 0 bases, 1 base remained unmatched. This CDR3 contains 14 residues. Germline values: CDR1 MDHEN, CDR2 SYDVKM. CDR3 sequence (DNA): TGTGCCAGCAGTTCAGGGGGCCCTAACTATGGCTACACCTTC. Translating it yields CASSSGGPNYGYTF.

This clonotype was seen ten or more times. The chain carries TRBV29-1 and TRBJ2-5; the match to TRBD2 covers 14 bases. The V segment lost 5 bases and the J segment 7 bases; nucleotides outside the gene matches: 12. The CDR3 loop spans 16 amino acids. Looked up from germline, CDR1 is SQVTM and CDR2 is ANQGSEA. The CDR3 sequence: CSVSRLAGGLVGTQYF. The CDR3 nucleotides read TGCAGCGTTTCTCGACTAGCGGGAGGGTTGGTCGGGACCCAGTACTTC.

At least ten counts were recorded for this clonotype. The CDR3, as DNA: TGCAGCGTTGCTGGTCGGGGGCCCAATGAGCAGTTCTTC. Residues: CSVAGRGPNEQFF. The rearrangement uses TRBV29-1 and TRBJ2-1; D possibly uses TRBD1 or TRBD2 (6 bases each). This CDR3 comprises 13 residues. V was trimmed by 4 bases and J by 6 bases, leaving 13 bases between them. The germline V gene encodes CDR1 SQVTM and CDR2 ANQGSEA.

This clonotype was counted between two and nine times. The chain couples TRBV20-1 to TRBJ2-3; the D is unclear. Per germline, CDR1 DFQATT and CDR2 SNEGSKA (reference sequence). Trimming cost V 0 bases and J 0 bases, with 10 bases left between them. The CDR3 contains 15 residues. As DNA, the CDR3 is TGCAGTGCTAGAGATCTTAGCCGGAGCACAGATACGCAGTATTTT. Amino acids: CSARDLSRSTDTQYF.